This entry lists 14 T cell receptor beta chains sequenced from one sample in a study of T cells in Graves' hyperthyroidism and ophthalmopathy (dated by TCRdb to between 2018 and 2021). Libraries came from multiplex PCR. TCRdb names Illumina HiSeq 2000 as the instrument used. The TCR beta CDR3 regions were amplified from the RNA transcripts. The TCR CDR3 was subjected to a first round of RT-PCR using the HTBI primer set and the Qiagen OneStep RT-PCR kit. TCRdb reprocessing: public reads trimmed at Q25 with fastp, clones called with MiXCR, in-frame beta chains kept. When rows share a CDR3 protein, they turn into one entry using the most common DNA and genes. The sample table records about 640,000 distinct CDR3 sequences; about 45% of these occur just once. The ten top clones hold under 8% of the sample. Sequencing was performed on peripheral blood or thyroid tissue (not recorded which). The source is an adult man with Graves' disease, either hyperthyroidism or ophthalmopathy (not recorded which).

This rearrangement joins TRBV9 to TRBJ1-5, with D tentatively TRBD1 (6 bases). This CDR3 is 14 amino acids long. Germline CDR1 reads SGDLS; CDR2 reads YYNGEE. Trimming removed 3 bases from V and 5 bases from J, with 12 bases in between. The CDR3 is CASSAGGRDQPQHF. The CDR3 DNA is TGTGCCAGCAGCGCTGGGGGCCGGGATCAGCCCCAGCATTTT.

This clonotype was observed many times. V gene TRBV5-4 combines with J gene TRBJ1-6; D is unclear. This CDR3 comprises 15 residues. With 3 bases removed from V and 6 bases from J, the gap between germline ends came to 13 bases. Germline CDR1 reads SGHNT; CDR2 reads YYREEE (reference sequence). CDR3 sequence: CASSSWTGANSPLHF. The CDR3, as DNA: TGTGCCAGCAGCTCTTGGACCGGCGCTAATTCACCCCTCCACTTT.

For this clonotype: The junction differs from germline at one of its ends, possibly a read error. CDR3 amino acids: CASSPQLGRGYGYTF. CDR3 nucleotide sequence: TGTGCCAGCAGTCCCCAGCTGGGCAGGGGGTATGGCTACACCTTC. The chain is built from TRBV10-3 and TRBJ1-2; 7 positions agree with TRBD1. The CDR3 sequence is 15 residues long. The V gene's germline CDR1 is ENHRY and CDR2 SYGVKD.

This clonotype was seen only a few times. The chain is built from TRBV9 and TRBJ1-3, with D perhaps matching TRBD1 (6 bases). Per germline, CDR1 SGDLS and CDR2 YYNGEE. This CDR3 is built from 15 residues. The ends were cut back, 0 bases at V and 0 bases at J, with 7 bases in the middle. DNA of the CDR3: TGTGCCAGCAGCGTAGAAGGGGGCTCTGGAAACACCATATATTTT. Translated: CASSVEGGSGNTIYF. Full variable domain (rest looked up from reference TRBV9 and TRBJ1-3): DSGVTQTPKHLITATGQRVTLRCSPRSGDLSVYWYQQSLDQGLQFLIQYYNGEERAKGNILERFSAQQFPDLHSELNLSSLELGDSALYFCASSVEGGSGNTIYFGEGSWLTVV.

This chain connects TRBV20-1 to TRBJ1-2; no definite D call. V dropped 5 bases and J dropped 6 bases, with 7 bases sitting between them. The CDR3 contains 10 residues. Germline assignment: CDR1 DFQATT and CDR2 SNEGSKA (reference sequence). CDR3 sequence: CSADGDGYTF. CDR3 nucleotides: TGCAGTGCTGACGGGGATGGCTACACCTTC.

The chain links TRBV7-2 to TRBJ2-5, with 9 bases lining up with TRBD2. The CDR3 contains 15 residues. Trimming at V came to 6 bases and at J to 5 bases, leaving 10 bases not matched to a gene. Germline V gives CDR1 SGHTA, CDR2 FQGNSA. CDR3 loop: CASSPRAGGGETQYF. DNA for the CDR3: TGTGCCAGCAGTCCAAGAGCGGGAGGAGGGGAGACCCAGTACTTC.

This clonotype was found a few times. The chain combines TRBV20-1 with TRBJ2-7; 9 nucleotides agree with TRBD1. V dropped 2 bases and J dropped 2; count of bases not matched to a gene: 7. CDR1 is DFQATT and CDR2 is SNEGSKA in the germline V gene (reference sequence). The CDR3 contains 15 residues. CDR3 sequence: CSARNPDRGTYEQYF. CDR3 bases: TGCAGTGCTAGAAACCCAGACAGGGGGACCTACGAGCAGTACTTC.

This clonotype was seen repeatedly, ten times or more. The rearrangement uses TRBV15 and TRBJ1-2, with D possibly matching TRBD1 (6 bases). Trimming stripped 3 bases from V and 4 bases from J, with 18 bases between. Germline V gene data show CDR1 as LNHNV and CDR2 as YYDKDF (reference sequence). The CDR3 extends over 16 amino acids. Here the CDR3 DNA reads TGTGCCACCAGCAGCGCCAAAGCCGGGACAACCTATGGCTACACCTTC. Protein: CATSSAKAGTTYGYTF.

This clonotype has a handful of counts. This rearrangement joins TRBV20-1 to TRBJ1-1; TRBD1 might be the D (5 bases). Germline lookup yields CDR1 DFQATT and CDR2 SNEGSKA (reference sequence). V lost 7 bases to trimming and J lost 0 bases, with 12 bases between them. The length of the CDR3 is 13 residues. The CDR3 bases are TGCAGTGGAACCGAGGGGATGAACACTGAAGCTTTCTTT. This encodes CSGTEGMNTEAFF.

The chain uses TRBV25-1 and TRBJ1-6; 7 bases map to TRBD1. The junction had 12 bases not matched to a gene; V was cut back by 6 bases and J by 10 bases. The CDR3 is 15 residues long. Germline CDR1 is MGHDK and CDR2 is SYGVNS. CDR3 protein: CASSLEGQRSSPLHF. CDR3 nucleotides: TGTGCCAGCAGCTTGGAGGGACAGAGGAGCTCACCCCTCCACTTT.

This clonotype was detected once. The chain couples TRBV7-2 to TRBJ1-5; D remains unclear. The closer fit of TRBJ2-5 to the DNA end suggests the J call may be wrong. This CDR3 has 12 amino acids. CDR1 and CDR2 from the germline V gene are SGHTA and FQGNSA. This CDR3 is CASSLSNQPQYF. Written as DNA, the CDR3 is TGTGCCAGCAGCTTAAGCAATCAGCCCCAGTACTTC.

The genes are TRBV7-9 and TRBJ2-7; 8 nucleotides agree with TRBD1. This CDR3 spans 15 amino acids. V gave up 3 bases and J gave up 2 bases; unmatched junction bases: 6. Germline-derived CDR1 and CDR2 are SEHNR and FQNEAQ (reference sequence). CDR3: CASSFPTGVPYEQYF. CDR3 in DNA: TGTGCCAGCAGCTTCCCGACAGGGGTGCCCTACGAGCAGTACTTC.

This chain connects TRBV25-1 to TRBJ2-3, with D maybe TRBD2 (6 bases). Germline CDR1 is MGHDK and CDR2 is SYGVNS. CDR3 length equals 14 residues. Trimming pared 4 bases from V and 4 bases from J, leaving 12 bases between. This chain's CDR3 is CASSGRARADTQYF. CDR3 DNA: TGTGCCAGCAGTGGGAGGGCCAGGGCAGATACGCAGTATTTT.

This clonotype was found a few times. The rearrangement uses TRBV12-3 or TRBV12-4 and TRBJ1-1, with a weak D call TRBD1 (6 bases). CDR3 length: 15 residues. Trimming removed 4 bases at V and 5 bases at J, with 17 bases between. DNA of the CDR3: TGTGCCAGCAGTTCTCACAGGGTTGGAGTGACTGAAGCTTTCTTT. It encodes CASSSHRVGVTEAFF.